This T cell receptor (beta chain) was found in a study of cytomegalovirus exposure and HLA in healthy donors. Study-wide results and caveats: Later on, an analysis showed TCR association rates differing by HLA locus, with DRB1 the most and HLA-C the fewest.

The PCR used 60 Vbeta and 13 Jbeta primers. Libraries were prepared by immunoSEQ multiplex PCR; TCRdb keeps only in-frame clonotypes and omits some of them. The profile shows 75,000 to 90,000 clones, approximately 75% of them singletons. With regard to this clone: Its antigen is not known.

This CDR3 is built from 10 residues. Germline V gene data show CDR1 as SGHRS and CDR2 as YFSETQ. The V end was cut by 10 bases, the J end by 6 bases, with 11 bases between. Sampled while nominally healthy, donors likely had unrecorded immune exposures. Sequencing used PBMCs. The receptor was isolated from a man aged 55 to 70 in good health and CMV-seronegative. This chain uses TRBV5-1 with TRBJ2-7, with D possibly being TRBD2 (5 bases). In nucleotides, the CDR3 is TGCGCCCCCGGAGGTTCCGAGCAGTACTTC. Its translation: CAPGGSEQYF.